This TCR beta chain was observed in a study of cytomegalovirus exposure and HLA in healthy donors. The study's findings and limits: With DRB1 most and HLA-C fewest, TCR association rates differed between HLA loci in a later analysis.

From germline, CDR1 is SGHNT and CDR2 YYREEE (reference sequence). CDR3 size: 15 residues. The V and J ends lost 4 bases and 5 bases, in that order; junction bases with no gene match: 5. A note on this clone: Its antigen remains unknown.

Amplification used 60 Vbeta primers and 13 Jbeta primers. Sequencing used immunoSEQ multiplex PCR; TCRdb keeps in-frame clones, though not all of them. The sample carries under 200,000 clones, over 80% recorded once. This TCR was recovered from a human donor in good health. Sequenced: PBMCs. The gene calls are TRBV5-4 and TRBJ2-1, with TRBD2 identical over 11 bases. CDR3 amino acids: CASSRNSGGDNEQFF. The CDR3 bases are TGTGCCAGCAGCAGAAATAGCGGGGGGGACAATGAGCAGTTCTTC.